The 5 T cell receptor beta chains below all came from one sample that was sequenced in a study of blood T cell repertoires in COVID-19. Repertoires were generated with immunoSEQ multiplex PCR, while TCRdb's copy carries only in-frame clones and drops some. This table holds roughly 280,000 clones, 84% found once. The sequenced sample consisted of peripheral blood. These TCRs come from a man in his fifties or sixties with acute or convalescent COVID-19.

The genes are TRBV27 and TRBJ1-2, with D possibly matching TRBD1 (5 bases). This CDR3 is built from 14 residues. Germline assignment: CDR1 MNHEY and CDR2 SMNVEV (reference sequence). V was trimmed by 3 bases and J by 4 bases, leaving 12 bases between them. CDR3 protein: CASSLWGRGYGYTF. CDR3 sequence (DNA): TGTGCCAGCAGTTTGTGGGGCCGCGGCTATGGCTACACCTTC.

This chain uses TRBV27 with TRBJ2-7, with 7 bases that match TRBD2. The CDR3 consists of 16 residues. V dropped 5 bases and J dropped 0; count of bases not matched to a gene: 10. Germline-derived CDR1 and CDR2 are MNHEY and SMNVEV (reference sequence). CDR3 sequence: CASSAQSGTLSYEQYF. The CDR3 nucleotides are TGTGCCAGCAGTGCCCAGAGCGGGACCCTCTCCTACGAGCAGTACTTC.

CDR3 DNA: TGTGCCAGCAGCAAAGGGCCCCGGGACAGGGAGTCGCTAGCGGGATGTAGCGGGGAGCTGTTTTTT. As protein: CASSKGPRDRESLAGCSGELFF. The V gene is TRBV21-1, the J gene TRBJ2-2; the table's D call TRBD2 went unverified against the DNA. TRBV21-1 has pseudogene status. The CDR3 is 22 residues long.

The chain links TRBV9 to TRBJ2-4; 7 nucleotides agree with TRBD1. The CDR3 runs to 16 residues. The V segment lost 2 bases and the J segment 6 bases; nucleotides outside the gene matches: 11. Germline-derived CDR1 and CDR2 are SGDLS and YYNGEE. The CDR3 bases are TGTGCCAGCAGCGTGGCCAGCACGGGACAGTTAAACATTCAGTACTTC. Translating it yields CASSVASTGQLNIQYF. The complete variable domain, with remaining parts taken from reference TRBV9 and TRBJ2-4, reads DSGVTQTPKHLITATGQRVTLRCSPRSGDLSVYWYQQSLDQGLQFLIQYYNGEERAKGNILERFSAQQFPDLHSELNLSSLELGDSALYFCASSVASTGQLNIQYFGAGTRLSVL.

The chain combines TRBV5-1 with TRBJ2-7, with 7 bases identical to TRBD1. Trimming at V came to 4 bases and at J to 2 bases, leaving 9 bases not matched to a gene. Germline CDR1 reads SGHRS; CDR2 reads YFSETQ. The CDR3 runs 15 residues. CDR3 sequence: CASSTSGTDPYEQYF. CDR3 nucleotide sequence: TGCGCCAGCAGCACCTCCGGGACAGATCCCTACGAGCAGTACTTC.